The 14 T cell receptor beta chains reported below all come from one sample, sequenced in a study of vaccination and CD4 T cells after COVID-19 (dated by TCRdb to 2022 to 2024). To prepare the library, PCR was applied. Instrument on record: Illumina iSeq 100. DNA from cultured CD4+ T cells underwent TCR sequencing with the Oncomine TCR Beta short-read assay at the Johns Hopkins FTIC core. The raw public data were reprocessed by TCRdb itself: fastp quality trimming at Q25, MiXCR clonotype calling, in-frame beta chains only. Every distinct CDR3 protein forms one entry, paired with its most common genes and DNA. Within this sample are around 15,000 distinct CDR3 sequences, with under 75% of them counted one time only. The ten top clones hold less than 8% of the sample. Their antigens remain unidentified. What this sample's treatment or condition label stands for: approximately 9-day PBMC culture with coronavirus spike peptide pools or control peptides (ViraFEST assay).

Sequences were obtained from CD4+ T cells from blood, cultured in vitro. These receptor sequences come from a human donor who had recovered from COVID-19.

The chain carries TRBV28 and TRBJ1-1; possibly TRBD1 for D (6 bases). Between the trimmed V and J ends, which lost 4 bases and 5 bases, there was a span of 17 bases. Germline CDR1 reads MDHEN; CDR2 reads SYDVKM. This CDR3 has 15 amino acids. CDR3 sequence reads: CASSSLIRGDTEAFF. The CDR3 nucleotides are TGTGCCAGCAGTTCTCTTATCAGGGGAGATACTGAAGCTTTCTTT.

The gene calls are TRBV6-5 and TRBJ1-5; TRBD1 might be the D (6 bases). This CDR3 region has 16 residues. Per the germline V gene, CDR1 is MNHEY and CDR2 is SVGAGI. Trimming took 4 bases from V and 9 from J, leaving 22 bases between them. Here the CDR3 DNA reads TGTGCCAGCAGTTCCACCGGGACAAACCTAGGCGCGCCCCAGCATTTT. Residues: CASSSTGTNLGAPQHF.

The chain couples TRBV5-1 to TRBJ2-7, with D perhaps matching TRBD1 (6 bases). V dropped 0 bases and J dropped 7 bases, with 11 bases sitting between them. CDR3 length: 13 residues. CDR1 and CDR2 (germline): SGHRS, YFSETQ. CDR3 in amino acids: CASSLASGTEQYF. CDR3 DNA: TGCGCCAGCAGCTTGGCCTCAGGGACAGAGCAGTACTTC.

V usage is TRBV7-2 and J usage is TRBJ2-1; D is undetermined. CDR3 size: 13 residues. Between the trimmed V and J ends, which lost 3 bases and 4 bases, there was a span of 7 bases. Germline V gives CDR1 SGHTA, CDR2 FQGNSA. The DNA for the CDR3 is TGTGCCAGCAGCTTTTCCTTTTACAATGAGCAGTTCTTC. Translated: CASSFSFYNEQFF.

This clonotype was found a few times. The J gene is TRBJ2-1, the V gene TRBV24-1, with 8 bases lining up with TRBD2. CDR1 is KGHDR, CDR2 SFDVKD, per germline. The V and J ends lost 4 bases and 10 bases, in that order; junction bases with no gene match: 11. This CDR3 has 15 amino acids. This chain's CDR3 is CATSDPGGAGVEQFF. The CDR3 DNA follows: TGTGCCACCAGTGACCCGGGGGGAGCGGGAGTAGAGCAGTTCTTC.

V is TRBV6-1 and J is TRBJ2-7; no reliable D call. V was trimmed by 5 bases and J by 2 bases, leaving 13 bases between them. The germline CDR1 and CDR2 sequences are MNHNS and SASEGT. The CDR3 totals 14 residues. The CDR3 coding sequence is TGTGCCAGCAGTCCCCGATGGCAGCCCTACGAGCAGTACTTC. Protein product: CASSPRWQPYEQYF.

The chain links TRBV20-1 to TRBJ2-7, with 7 bases matching TRBD1. The CDR3 runs to 13 residues. V was clipped by 2 bases and J by 3 bases; unmatched bases: 4. Looked up from germline, CDR1 is DFQATT and CDR2 is SNEGSKA (reference sequence). CDR3 sequence reads: CSARFSGGYEQYF. The CDR3 DNA reads TGCAGTGCTAGATTCTCAGGGGGCTACGAGCAGTACTTC.

The chain uses TRBV4-3 and TRBJ1-2; 11 bases match TRBD1. The CDR3 spans 15 residues. After removal of 1 base from V and 5 bases from J, the junction contained 3 bases not matched to a gene. CDR1 is LGHNA, CDR2 YSLEER, per germline. The CDR3 bases are TGCGCCAGCAGCCAAGCGGGGACAGGGGGGTATGGCTACACCTTC. Protein sequence: CASSQAGTGGYGYTF.

This sequence joins TRBV20-1 and TRBJ1-3; D ambiguous. Germline V gene lookup returns CDR1 DFQATT and CDR2 SNEGSKA (reference sequence). The germline V and J ends were trimmed by 3 bases and 2 bases, with 8 bases remaining between them. The CDR3 consists of 13 residues. CDR3 amino acids: CSARISPGNTIYF. The DNA for the CDR3 is TGCAGTGCTAGGATCAGTCCTGGAAACACCATATATTTT.

This clonotype was counted only a few times. The chain combines TRBV20-1 with TRBJ1-1; 11 bases are a match to TRBD1. This CDR3 spans 14 amino acids. V dropped 5 bases and J dropped 4; count of bases not matched to a gene: 6. Per the germline V gene, CDR1 is DFQATT and CDR2 is SNEGSKA (reference sequence). The CDR3 nucleotides are TGCAGTGCTCCGGACAGGGGGCATACCACTGAAGCTTTCTTT. Amino acids: CSAPDRGHTTEAFF.

This clonotype was observed a handful of times. The rearrangement links TRBV7-8 to TRBJ1-5, with D maybe TRBD1 (6 bases). This CDR3 region has 16 residues. Deletions cut 4 bases from V and 5 bases from J, with 18 bases between. Germline lookup yields CDR1 SGHVS and CDR2 FQNEAQ. This CDR3 is CASSYTLQGSHQPQHF. In nucleotides, the CDR3 is TGTGCCAGCAGCTACACATTACAGGGTAGTCATCAGCCCCAGCATTTT.

The chain joins TRBV10-3 to TRBJ1-1; 11 nucleotides align to TRBD1. V was pared by 4 bases and J by 1 base, with 17 bases of the junction left unmatched. This CDR3 region has 20 residues. Looked up from germline, CDR1 is ENHRY and CDR2 is SYGVKD. The CDR3 loop reads CAISGGPLRDRGFANTEAFF. The CDR3 DNA reads TGTGCCATCAGTGGCGGACCCCTCCGGGACAGGGGGTTTGCGAACACTGAAGCTTTCTTT.

This rearrangement joins TRBV6-1 to TRBJ1-2, with TRBD1 as a possible D gene (5 bases). The V gene's germline CDR1 is MNHNS and CDR2 SASEGT. The V and J ends lost 2 bases and 5 bases respectively, with 12 bases between them. This CDR3 contains 14 residues. CDR3 sequence reads: CASSERHGGYGYTF. The CDR3 coding sequence is TGTGCCAGCAGTGAAAGGCACGGGGGGTATGGCTACACCTTC.

V is TRBV5-4 and J is TRBJ2-1, with D perhaps matching TRBD2 (6 bases). In germline, CDR1 is SGHNT, CDR2 YYREEE (reference sequence). The CDR3 runs 13 residues. The ends were cut back, 4 bases at V and 8 bases at J, with 13 bases in the middle. In DNA, the CDR3 is TGTGCCAGCAGCCGGGGGAGTAGGGATGAGCAGTTCTTC. As protein: CASSRGSRDEQFF.